The rows below give T cell receptor beta chains drawn from one sample of a study of T cell responses to AZD1222 COVID-19 vaccine. Data came from immunoSEQ multiplex PCR; TCRdb stores just in-frame clones and leaves some out. The table lists 150,000 or so clones, around nine tenths of them singletons, with approximately 1.5% in the top ten. The source material was peripheral blood, sampled on day 0 of AZD1222 vaccination. The receptors come from an adult in good health. The CDR3 runs from the conserved cysteine through the conserved F or W. The D gene is left open where the match is weak.

TRBJ1-6	TRBV12-3/TRBV12-4	NA	TGTGCCAGCAGATGGGGGGAGTACTCACCCCTCCACTTT	CASRWGEYSPLHF
TRBJ1-2	TRBV6-5	NA	TGTGCCAGCCGGAGGACGGCTAACTATGGCTACACCTTC	CASRRTANYGYTF
TRBJ1-1	TRBV5-1	NA	TGCGCCAGCAGTAACAGGGTCGGGGGCACTGAAGCTTTCTTT	CASSNRVGGTEAFF
TRBJ1-6	TRBV5-1	NA	TGCGCCAGCAGCTTGGCGCCCCACCTTAGGGATTCACCCCTCCACTTT	CASSLAPHLRDSPLHF
TRBJ1-2	TRBV7-9	NA	TGTGCCAGCAGCTTAGTGCGCTGGGGCTACACCTTC	CASSLVRWGYTF
TRBJ2-7	TRBV5-1	NA	TGCGCCAGCAGCTTGACGGCCACCTACGAGCAGTACTTC	CASSLTATYEQYF
TRBJ2-7	TRBV5-1	TRBD1	TGCGCCAGCAGCTGGGACAGGGGGCTTTCCTACGAGCAGTACTTC	CASSWDRGLSYEQYF
TRBJ1-3	TRBV9	NA	TGTGCCAGCAGCTCCGAGGGGCTCTCTGGAAACACCATATATTTT	CASSSEGLSGNTIYF
TRBJ1-3	TRBV11-2	NA	TGTGCCAGCAGCGACACAGGGAAGGCACGAGGAAACACCATATATTTT	CASSDTGKARGNTIYF
TRBJ2-3	TRBV7-3	NA	TGTGCCAGCAGCTTGAGACTAGTCCAAGATACGCAGTATTTT	CASSLRLVQDTQYF
TRBJ1-4	TRBV6-5	NA	TGTGCCAGCAGTTACAGCGGTAATGAAAAACTGTTTTTT	CASSYSGNEKLFF
TRBJ2-5	TRBV5-6	NA	TGTGCCAGCAGCTTGGAATTTGGGCAGGGACGTAAGGAGACCCAGTACTTC	CASSLEFGQGRKETQYF
TRBJ2-7	TRBV7-3	TRBD1	TGTGCCAGCAGCTTAACTGCAGGGGGCCCCTACGAGCAGTACTTC	CASSLTAGGPYEQYF